Listed here are 23 T cell receptor beta chains from one sample, sequenced in a study of cytomegalovirus exposure and HLA in healthy donors. The PCR was carried out with 60 Vbeta primers and 13 Jbeta primers. Profiling relied on immunoSEQ multiplex PCR, and the TCRdb table lists in-frame clones only, not all of them. The sample yields fewer than 100,000 clones, roughly 75% seen once. Material for sequencing was PBMCs. Receptors originate from an older woman in good health and CMV-seronegative.

V usage is TRBV13 and J usage is TRBJ2-5; 8 bases are shared with TRBD1. Losses at the gene ends were 3 bases for V and 4 bases for J; bases not matched to a gene: 16. This CDR3 spans 18 amino acids. Germline CDR1 reads PRHDT; CDR2 reads FYEKMQ (reference sequence). DNA of the CDR3: TGTGCCAGCAGCTTCAGCTTAGACGACAGGGGTCGGCGAGAGACCCAGTACTTC. It encodes CASSFSLDDRGRRETQYF.

V and J are TRBV5-1 and TRBJ1-4; tentative D call: TRBD1 (6 bases). The CDR3 has 15 amino acids. Trimming cost V 4 bases and J 5 bases, with 15 bases left between them. Germline V CDR1 and CDR2: SGHRS, YFSETQ. In DNA, the CDR3 is TGCGCCAGCAGCGCAACAGGGCAGAAGAATGAAAAACTGTTTTTT. This translates into CASSATGQKNEKLFF.

The V and J genes are TRBV29-1 and TRBJ2-1, with 8 bases fitting TRBD2. CDR3 length: 13 amino acids. Germline CDR1 and CDR2: SQVTM and ANQGSEA. After removal of 6 bases from V and 1 base from J, the junction contained 2 bases not matched to a gene. CDR3 in DNA: TGCAGCGTGACTAGCGCTTCCTACAATGAGCAGTTCTTC. This encodes CSVTSASYNEQFF.

This chain links TRBV6-1 with TRBJ1-3; D gene unclear. This CDR3 region has 14 residues. Per germline, CDR1 MNHNS and CDR2 SASEGT. The V and J ends lost 7 bases and 0 bases respectively, with 10 bases between them. The CDR3 here is CASNPMSSGNTIYF. CDR3 in DNA: TGTGCCAGCAACCCAATGAGCTCTGGAAACACCATATATTTT.

The V and J genes are TRBV11-2 and TRBJ1-1; 10 bases match TRBD1. Germline CDR1 reads SGHAT; CDR2 reads FQNNGV. With 5 bases clipped from V and 6 bases from J, the junction kept 6 bases outside the gene matches. CDR3 length equals 14 residues. The CDR3 DNA is TGTGCCAGCAGCATGTCCGGACAGGGGGCTGAAGCTTTCTTT. Protein sequence: CASSMSGQGAEAFF.

The chain couples TRBV7-9 to TRBJ2-2, with TRBD2 matching over 9 bases. Germline V CDR1 and CDR2: SEHNR, FQNEAQ (reference sequence). The junction had 5 bases not matched to a gene; V was cut back by 4 bases and J by 5 bases. The CDR3 has 15 amino acids. The CDR3 region has the DNA TGTGCCAGCAGCTCGGGACTAGCTGGGACCGGGGAGCTGTTTTTT. It specifies CASSSGLAGTGELFF.

V is TRBV7-2 and J is TRBJ2-5, with 10 positions matching TRBD1. The CDR3 sequence is 14 residues long. CDR1 is SGHTA, CDR2 FQGNSA, per germline. J gave up 5 bases and V 5 bases, and 5 bases lay outside the gene matches. The chain's CDR3 is CASSQDRGAETQYF. The CDR3 nucleotides read TGTGCCAGCAGCCAGGACAGGGGGGCGGAGACCCAGTACTTC.

The rearrangement uses TRBV25-1 and TRBJ2-6; 9 nucleotides align to TRBD1. Germline values: CDR1 MGHDK, CDR2 SYGVNS. The CDR3 has 15 residues. The trim removed 4 bases at V and 3 bases at J, leaving 1 base unmatched. The CDR3 here is CASSGGQGGANVLTF. The DNA for the CDR3 is TGTGCCAGCAGTGGGGGACAGGGTGGGGCCAACGTCCTGACTTTC.

The chain recombines TRBV28 with TRBJ2-3; 9 nucleotides line up with TRBD1. The length of the CDR3 is 12 residues. The V and J ends lost 6 bases and 9 bases, in that order; junction bases with no gene match: 4. Germline assignment: CDR1 MDHEN and CDR2 SYDVKM. As DNA, the CDR3 is TGTGCCAGCAGGGGACAGGGACGGACGCAGTATTTT. Its translation: CASRGQGRTQYF.

The V and J genes are TRBV19 and TRBJ1-1; 7 bases are shared with TRBD1. V lost 7 bases and J lost 1; bases outside the gene matches: 3. This CDR3 comprises 13 residues. The germline CDR1 and CDR2 sequences are LNHDA and SQIVND (reference sequence). In DNA form, the CDR3 reads TGTGCCAGTAAGACAGGGACGAACACTGAAGCTTTCTTT. It codes for CASKTGTNTEAFF.

This sequence joins TRBV6-6 and TRBJ2-7; tentatively, D is TRBD1 (6 bases). The CDR3 has 14 residues. With 8 bases removed from V and 2 bases from J, the gap between germline ends came to 16 bases. Germline V lookup: CDR1 MNHNY, CDR2 SVGAGI (reference sequence). The CDR3 loop reads CASGGEGGAYEQYF. The CDR3 coding sequence is TGTGCCAGCGGGGGTGAAGGGGGAGCCTACGAGCAGTACTTC.

The genes are TRBV15 and TRBJ1-1, with D perhaps TRBD1 (5 bases). CDR1 is LNHNV and CDR2 is YYDKDF in the germline V gene (reference sequence). The CDR3 contains 15 residues. V was cut by 4 bases and J by 4 bases, with 16 bases left in between. CDR3 protein: CATSTILRGVTEAFF. DNA of the CDR3: TGTGCCACCAGCACCATCCTACGGGGGGTCACTGAAGCTTTCTTT.

The chain joins TRBV10-3 to TRBJ2-3, with TRBD2 matching 10 bases. Per the germline V gene, CDR1 is ENHRY and CDR2 is SYGVKD. With V trimmed by 5 bases and J by 3 bases, 5 bases remained unmatched. This CDR3 has 15 residues. CDR3 nucleotides: TGTGCCATCAGTCGGAGCGGGGGGGCAACAGATACGCAGTATTTT. It specifies CAISRSGGATDTQYF.

This clone is a singleton in its sample. The chain is built from TRBV7-2 and TRBJ1-3; a possible D gene is TRBD1 (5 bases). Germline CDR1 SGHTA, CDR2 FQGNSA. The CDR3 covers 15 residues. Trimming shortened V by 8 bases and J by 3 bases, and 17 bases separated the two germline ends. CDR3 coding DNA: TGTGCCAGCGGACGCGGGGGGGATTTTGGAAACACCATATATTTT. Its translation is CASGRGGDFGNTIYF.

This clone was observed a handful of times. The chain recombines TRBV2 with TRBJ2-7; 8 bases agree with TRBD2. In germline, CDR1 is SNHLY, CDR2 FYNNEI. The J segment lost 4 bases and the V segment lost 6 bases, leaving 8 bases of the junction unmatched. CDR3 size: 14 residues. The CDR3 nucleotides are TGTGCCAGCAGACCTAGGGTAGCGGGATACGAGCAGTACTTC. Translating gives CASRPRVAGYEQYF. Variable domain in full (rest from reference TRBV2 and TRBJ2-7): EPEVTQTPSHQVTQMGQEVILRCVPISNHLYFYWYRQILGQKVEFLVSFYNNEISEKSEIFDDQFSVERPDGSNFTLKIRSTKLEDSAMYFCASRPRVAGYEQYFGPGTRLTVT.

V is TRBV19 and J is TRBJ2-5, with 7 bases matching TRBD1. The CDR3 spans 13 residues. The ends lost 4 bases at V and 6 bases at J; junction bases unmatched: 5. CDR1 and CDR2 from the germline V gene are LNHDA and SQIVND (reference sequence). CDR3 DNA: TGTGCCAGTAGTAAGGGACAGCGCCAGACCCAGTACTTC. This sequence encodes CASSKGQRQTQYF.

V is TRBV9 and J is TRBJ2-1; TRBD2 aligns across 7 bases. The ends lost 0 bases at V and 2 bases at J; junction bases unmatched: 2. The CDR3 sequence is 15 residues long. From germline, CDR1 is SGDLS and CDR2 YYNGEE. CDR3 sequence: CASSVGLAPYNEQFF. CDR3 sequence (DNA): TGTGCCAGCAGCGTAGGACTAGCCCCCTACAATGAGCAGTTCTTC.

This clone appeared once. The CDR3 region has the DNA TGTGCCTGGAGTTTGATCAGGGGTGAAAAACTGTTTTTT. This sequence encodes CAWSLIRGEKLFF. V is TRBV30 and J is TRBJ1-4, with D maybe TRBD1 (6 bases). The V end lost 2 bases, the J end lost 7 bases, and 11 bases lay between the germline ends. The germline V gene has CDR1 GTSNPN and CDR2 SVGIG (reference sequence). The CDR3 loop spans 13 amino acids.

The chain joins TRBV6-1 to TRBJ2-7; D is unclear. V was shortened by 7 bases and J by 2 bases, with 6 bases between the two germline ends. The germline gives CDR1 MNHNS, CDR2 SASEGT. The CDR3 covers 11 residues. The CDR3 DNA reads TGTGCCAGCACTCTAGCCTACGAGCAGTACTTC. Its translation is CASTLAYEQYF.

The chain employs TRBV7-9 and TRBJ2-1, with 11 bases fitting TRBD2. Germline CDR1 and CDR2: SEHNR and FQNEAQ (reference sequence). The CDR3 contains 19 residues. V lost 6 bases to trimming and J lost 0 bases; unmatched junction nucleotides: 13. The chain's CDR3 is CASRSPGTSGGPSYNEQFF. DNA for the CDR3: TGTGCCAGCAGATCTCCGGGGACTAGCGGAGGCCCCTCCTACAATGAGCAGTTCTTC.

The chain links TRBV5-1 to TRBJ2-1; 11 bases align to TRBD1. The CDR3 has 16 residues. V was pared by 3 bases and J by 5 bases, with 7 bases of the junction left unmatched. The V gene's germline CDR1 is SGHRS and CDR2 YFSETQ. The CDR3 loop is CASSWGGQGGNNEQFF. In DNA, the CDR3 is TGCGCCAGCAGCTGGGGGGGACAGGGGGGCAACAATGAGCAGTTCTTC.

The V and J genes are TRBV12-5 and TRBJ1-1; 9 nucleotides line up with TRBD1. Germline V gene sequence: CDR1 LGHNT, CDR2 FRNRAP. The CDR3 runs to 14 residues. With 1 base clipped from V and 8 bases from J, the junction kept 5 bases outside the gene matches. CDR3 coding DNA: TGTGCTAGTGGTTTGGGGGGACAGGGCACGGAAGCTTTCTTT. Translating gives CASGLGGQGTEAFF.

The V gene is TRBV9, the J gene TRBJ2-3, with 10 bases aligning to TRBD1. The germline V gene encodes CDR1 SGDLS and CDR2 YYNGEE. The J segment lost 3 bases and the V segment lost 1 base, leaving 2 bases of the junction unmatched. CDR3 size: 15 residues. CDR3 amino acids: CASSVRTGGTDTQYF. CDR3 nucleotides: TGTGCCAGCAGCGTAAGGACAGGGGGAACAGATACGCAGTATTTT.